The present T cell receptor beta chain was sequenced within a study of CD8+CD57+ T cells in acquired aplastic anemia. Study-wide background: The mean DNA yield obtained from sorted CD4+ and CD8+ cells came to roughly 3.4 ug.

Germline V lookup: CDR1 LNHDA, CDR2 SQIVND (reference sequence). V was clipped by 8 bases and J by 0 bases, with 13 bases between them. The length of the CDR3 is 14 residues. Study conclusions and caveats: Patients were compared with controls for CD8+ Simpson's diversity, and no significant difference emerged. Comparison of patients with controls identified about 30 shared CD8+ CDR3 sequences.

Researchers used genomic DNA as the template to profile TCR beta VDJ and CDR3. TCRdb reprocessed the reads with MiXCR, giving one entry per CDR3 protein. Of some 130,000 distinct CDR3 sequences listed, roughly two fifths are singletons. As to this clonotype: Antigen: not known.

This receptor was taken from a human donor in good health, serving as a control. Material for sequencing was sorted CD4+, CD8+, or CD8+CD57+ T cells (not recorded which) from PBMCs. The rearrangement links TRBV19 to TRBJ1-2, with TRBD1 as a possible D gene (5 bases). The CDR3 reads CASPTDTTNYGYTF. The CDR3 nucleotides are TGTGCCAGTCCCACGGACACCACTAACTATGGCTACACCTTC.